This entry is about one T cell receptor beta chain. The sample comes from a study of blood T cell repertoires in COVID-19. About the research overall: In each case, the material was cDNA or gDNA derived from T cells, B-cell-depleted T cells, or PBMCs.

TCRdb's table, derived via immunoSEQ multiplex PCR, lists solely in-frame clones and lacks some. The sample holds roughly 150,000 clones, more than 75% seen once. The specimen sequenced was peripheral blood. The receptor comes from a woman aged 55-69 years with COVID-19, enrolled during active disease.

In nucleotides, the CDR3 is TGTGCCAGCAGCTCACAGGGTCAGCCCCAGCATTTT. This encodes CASSSQGQPQHF. The J gene is TRBJ1-5, the V gene TRBV7-9; perhaps TRBD1 as D (6 bases). CDR3 size: 12 residues. V was pared by 4 bases and J by 6 bases, with 7 bases between. Germline-derived CDR1 and CDR2 are SEHNR and FQNEAQ (reference sequence).